Presented here are 14 T cell receptor beta chains from one specimen sequenced in a study of T cell responses to AZD1222 COVID-19 vaccine. TCRdb's table, derived via immunoSEQ multiplex PCR, lists solely in-frame clones and lacks some. The sample contains roughly 90,000 clones, roughly 89% of which appear only once. The sample in question was peripheral blood, obtained 28 days after the second AZD1222 dose. Source of these receptors: an adult who received the AZD1222 COVID-19 vaccine.

This clone appeared once. The rearrangement links TRBV27 to TRBJ1-6, with TRBD1 as a possible D gene (6 bases). The V and J ends lost 6 bases and 5 bases respectively, with 8 bases between them. This CDR3 is built from 13 residues. Germline V gives CDR1 MNHEY, CDR2 SMNVEV (reference sequence). CDR3 in amino acids: CASSWTDNSPLHF. The DNA for the CDR3 is TGTGCCAGCAGCTGGACAGATAATTCACCCCTCCACTTT.

This sequence joins TRBV7-9 and TRBJ2-7; TRBD1 aligns across 8 bases. The germline gives CDR1 SEHNR, CDR2 FQNEAQ (reference sequence). This CDR3 spans 17 amino acids. The ends lost 4 bases at V and 2 bases at J; junction bases unmatched: 13. CDR3 bases: TGTGCCAGCAGCTCCTCGGACAGGGAGCAGGGTGCCTACGAGCAGTACGTC. It specifies CASSSSDREQGAYEQYV.

The chain recombines TRBV15 with TRBJ2-3, with D perhaps matching TRBD2 (5 bases). Germline-derived CDR1 and CDR2 are LNHNV and YYDKDF (reference sequence). Trimming shortened V by 3 bases and J by 2 bases, and 18 bases separated the two germline ends. CDR3 length: 17 residues. The CDR3: CATSSGLEERPTDTQYF. The CDR3 DNA is TGTGCCACCAGCAGTGGGCTTGAGGAGCGGCCCACAGATACGCAGTATTTT.

The chain is built from TRBV6-5 and TRBJ1-3, with 10 nucleotides matching TRBD1. Germline CDR1 is MNHEY and CDR2 is SVGAGI. This CDR3 region has 15 residues. J lost 2 bases, V lost 5 bases, and 3 bases had no gene match. CDR3 DNA sequence: TGTGCCAGCAGTCGACAGGGGGCGCCTGGAAACACCATATATTTT. This translates into CASSRQGAPGNTIYF.

In this sample, this clone turned up once. V gene TRBV28 combines with J gene TRBJ2-2; D gene unclear. This CDR3 is 16 amino acids long. The V gene's germline CDR1 is MDHEN and CDR2 SYDVKM. The germline V and J ends were trimmed by 7 bases and 0 bases, with 15 bases remaining between them. The CDR3 nucleotides are TGTGCCAGCACTGACGACAACCCCCCGAACACCGGGGAGCTGTTTTTT. It codes for CASTDDNPPNTGELFF.

The J gene is TRBJ2-2, the V gene TRBV3-1 (or the pseudogene TRBV3-2); D ambiguous. The germline V gene has CDR1 LGHDT and CDR2 YNNKEL (reference sequence). The CDR3 runs to 13 residues. Deletions cut 1 base from V and 7 bases from J, with 7 bases between. CDR3 coding DNA: TGTGCCAGCAGCCAAGGGTTCGGCGGGGAGCTGTTTTTT. Its translation is CASSQGFGGELFF.

This chain uses TRBV30 with TRBJ1-6, with a weak D call TRBD1 (5 bases). CDR1 and CDR2 (germline): GTSNPN, SVGIG (reference sequence). V was shortened by 1 base and J by 5 bases, with 12 bases between the two germline ends. CDR3 length: 15 amino acids. The CDR3 sequence: CAWSGGGTHNSPLHF. The DNA of the CDR3 is TGTGCCTGGAGTGGCGGGGGAACTCATAATTCACCCCTCCACTTT.

The rearrangement links TRBV20-1 to TRBJ2-1; 10 bases are a match to TRBD2. The CDR3 is 14 amino acids. V was pared by 3 bases and J by 3 bases, with 2 bases of the junction left unmatched. Germline V gene sequence: CDR1 DFQATT, CDR2 SNEGSKA (reference sequence). The CDR3 loop is CSASLAGGYNEQFF. The CDR3 nucleotides read TGCAGTGCTAGTTTAGCGGGGGGCTACAATGAGCAGTTCTTC.

The chain has TRBV5-5 and TRBJ1-4; D perhaps matches TRBD1 (5 bases). Trimming pared 4 bases from V and 6 bases from J, leaving 10 bases between. This CDR3 spans 13 amino acids. Per germline, CDR1 SGHKS and CDR2 YYEKEE (reference sequence). CDR3 coding DNA: TGTGCCAGCAGCGGGGACGGTTATGAAAAACTGTTTTTT. Amino acid sequence: CASSGDGYEKLFF.

In its sample, this clone was seen once. The V gene is TRBV13, the J gene TRBJ1-2, with 8 bases lining up with TRBD1. Germline trimming cut 0 bases from V and 7 bases from J; bases unmatched to any gene: 10. Germline CDR1 reads PRHDT; CDR2 reads FYEKMQ (reference sequence). The CDR3 consists of 16 residues. CDR3 sequence: CASSLGLGQGGGGYTF. The CDR3 DNA sequence: TGTGCCAGCAGCTTAGGCCTAGGACAGGGCGGAGGTGGCTACACCTTC.

This rearrangement joins TRBV5-4 to TRBJ1-6, with 7 bases matching TRBD1. Germline loops: CDR1 SGHNT, CDR2 YYREEE (reference sequence). J lost 5 bases, V lost 0 bases, and 2 bases had no gene match. CDR3 size: 15 residues. CDR3 sequence (DNA): TGTGCCAGCAGCTTGGCCGGGACAGATAATTCACCCCTCCACTTT. It encodes CASSLAGTDNSPLHF.

The table lists this clone with a count of one. The chain uses TRBV15 and TRBJ2-7, with 7 bases aligning to TRBD2. V shed 4 bases and J 5 bases; nucleotides not matched to a gene: 14. This CDR3 region has 16 residues. Germline CDR1 and CDR2: LNHNV and YYDKDF (reference sequence). The DNA for the CDR3 is TGTGCCACCAGCACACCGTCGGCGCCGGGGAGGGACGAGCAGTACTTC. Its translation is CATSTPSAPGRDEQYF. Drawing the rest from reference TRBV15 and TRBJ2-7, the complete variable domain is DAMVIQNPRYQVTQFGKPVTLSCSQTLNHNVMYWYQQKSSQAPKLLFHYYDKDFNNEADTPDNFQSRRPNTSFCFLDIRSPGLGDTAMYLCATSTPSAPGRDEQYFGPGTRLTVT.

Details on this clone: The CDR3 does not end in the conserved phenylalanine or tryptophan, so this is likely a read error. The limits of the CDR3 on the DNA are not certain, so only TCRdb's listed CDR3 is given. The CDR3 loop is CASSFTGAESRFEL. V usage is TRBV7-9 and J usage is TRBJ1-4; whether TRBD1, the table's D call, matches the DNA was not checked. Germline CDR1 is SEHNR and CDR2 is FQNEAQ (reference sequence). From its first to its last residue, the CDR3 has 14 amino acids.

The rearrangement uses TRBV4-3 and TRBJ2-7; 7 bases are a match to TRBD1. Looked up from germline, CDR1 is LGHNA and CDR2 is YSLEER. The CDR3 has 15 amino acids. After removal of 8 bases from V and 0 bases from J, the junction contained 10 bases not matched to a gene. CDR3 amino acids: CASGLFRDSSYEQYF. The CDR3 nucleotides read TGCGCCAGCGGCCTATTTAGGGACAGCTCCTACGAGCAGTACTTC.